This TCR beta chain appears in the sequencing data of a study of cytomegalovirus exposure and HLA in healthy donors. 60 Vbeta and 13 Jbeta primers were used in PCR. Only in-frame clones appear in the TCRdb table, and some are missing; sequencing was by immunoSEQ multiplex PCR. The table includes 120,000 to 150,000 clones, over 60% detected once. Germline CDR1 SQVTM, CDR2 ANQGSEA. This CDR3 contains 12 residues. V lost 6 bases to trimming and J lost 4 bases; unmatched junction nucleotides: 6. Worth noting for this clone: Other DNA sequences within the sample encode an identical CDR3.

The chain joins TRBV29-1 to TRBJ2-7; 7 bases map to TRBD1. Specimen: PBMCs. The receptor's source is a man aged 40-50 years in good health and CMV-seropositive. The CDR3 spells CSVRDSSYEQYF. CDR3 DNA: TGCAGCGTCAGGGACAGCTCATACGAGCAGTACTTC.